What follows are 31 T cell receptor beta chains derived from one specimen sequenced in a study of T cell changes during pregnancy in multiple sclerosis. Sequencing used immunoSEQ multiplex PCR; TCRdb keeps in-frame clones, though not all of them. This table has 30,000 to 35,000 clones, 90% appearing once. The input for sequencing was CD8+ T cells from peripheral blood mononuclear cells, taken in the first trimester of pregnancy. Receptor source: a female donor with multiple sclerosis, enrolled in a pregnancy study.

The CDR3 DNA sequence: TGTGCCAGCAGCTTAGTACATCCGAACACTGAAGCTTTCTTT. This codes for CASSLVHPNTEAFF. The chain employs TRBV7-9 and TRBJ1-1; the D is unclear. Germline CDR1 SEHNR, CDR2 FQNEAQ (reference sequence). The CDR3 covers 14 residues. V shed 1 base and J shed 1 base, with 7 bases lying between them. Drawing the rest from reference TRBV7-9 and TRBJ1-1, the complete variable domain is DTGVSQNPRHKITKRGQNVTFRCDPISEHNRLYWYRQTLGQGPEFLTYFQNEAQLEKSRLLSDRFSAERPKGSFSTLEIQRTEQGDSAMYLCASSLVHPNTEAFFGQGTRLTVV.

The V and J genes are TRBV28 and TRBJ2-3; TRBD2 matches at 12 bases. The CDR3 consists of 16 residues. From germline, CDR1 is MDHEN and CDR2 SYDVKM. J gave up 4 bases and V 6 bases, and 8 bases lay outside the gene matches. This CDR3 is CASRTVTSGRSDTQYF. CDR3 DNA: TGTGCCAGCAGAACGGTGACTAGCGGGAGATCAGATACGCAGTATTTT.

V and J are TRBV27 and TRBJ2-2; 11 bases are shared with TRBD2. Germline V lookup: CDR1 MNHEY, CDR2 SMNVEV (reference sequence). Trimming cost V 3 bases and J 4 bases; bases outside gene matches: 4. This CDR3 has 16 residues. The CDR3 sequence: CASSFLAGGGTGELFF. The CDR3 DNA reads as TGTGCCAGCAGTTTCCTAGCGGGAGGAGGCACCGGGGAGCTGTTTTTT.

The rearrangement links TRBV7-9 to TRBJ2-1; the match to TRBD1 covers 8 bases. The CDR3 extends over 17 amino acids. Germline V gene sequence: CDR1 SEHNR, CDR2 FQNEAQ (reference sequence). V lost 5 bases to trimming and J lost 2 bases; unmatched junction nucleotides: 11. The CDR3 is CASSGHTGGRTYNEQFF. The CDR3 DNA follows: TGTGCCAGCAGCGGACACACAGGGGGGAGGACCTACAATGAGCAGTTCTTC.

The V gene is TRBV5-4, the J gene TRBJ2-3, with 11 bases identical to TRBD2. V trimming: 2 bases; J trimming: 2 bases; junction bases outside the gene matches: 4. The CDR3 is 16 residues long. Germline CDR1 SGHNT, CDR2 YYREEE (reference sequence). CDR3 DNA sequence: TGTGCCAGCAGCTTTCTAGCGGGAGGTTCCACAGATACGCAGTATTTT. Translated, it gives CASSFLAGGSTDTQYF.

The rearrangement links TRBV6-5 to TRBJ1-1; TRBD1 is a possible D gene (5 bases). Trimming stripped 4 bases from V and 0 bases from J, with 9 bases between. The CDR3 length is 14 residues. The germline CDR1 and CDR2 sequences are MNHEY and SVGAGI. DNA for the CDR3: TGTGCCAGCAGTTTAATAGGGGTGAACACTGAAGCTTTCTTT. Its protein product is CASSLIGVNTEAFF.

The chain recombines TRBV5-6 with TRBJ2-6; possible D gene TRBD2, 5 bases. Trimming stripped 4 bases from V and 2 bases from J, with 10 bases between. The CDR3 is 15 residues long. Germline V lookup: CDR1 SGHDT, CDR2 YYEEEE. The CDR3 DNA is TGTGCCAGCAGCGTGGTCGGGGCTGGGGCCAACGTCCTGACTTTC. Protein product: CASSVVGAGANVLTF.

The gene calls are TRBV11-2 and TRBJ1-1, with D perhaps TRBD1 (5 bases). Germline V lookup: CDR1 SGHAT, CDR2 FQNNGV. CDR3 length equals 16 residues. V dropped 2 bases and J dropped 0 bases, with 13 bases sitting between them. The DNA for the CDR3 is TGTGCCAGCAGCTTATACGGGGGTGAGCTGAACACTGAAGCTTTCTTT. Translation gives CASSLYGGELNTEAFF.

Comment on this clone: Germline and junction disagree at one end, which may indicate a read error. The chain links TRBV19 to TRBJ1-1; the D is unclear. In germline, CDR1 is LNHDA, CDR2 SQIVND (reference sequence). The CDR3 covers 13 residues. The DNA of the CDR3 is TGTGCAAGTAGATGGGAGGGTATGGCTGAAGCTTTCTTT. The encoded protein is CASRWEGMAEAFF.

This chain uses TRBV19 with TRBJ1-1; no firm D call. The ends were cut back, 7 bases at V and 1 base at J, with 19 bases in the middle. Germline V gives CDR1 LNHDA, CDR2 SQIVND (reference sequence). This CDR3 has 16 residues. The DNA for the CDR3 is TGTGCCAGTAATCCCCCAGGTGGCGAGACGAACACTGAAGCTTTCTTT. Translating gives CASNPPGGETNTEAFF.

The chain couples TRBV18 to TRBJ1-1; a possible D gene is TRBD1 (6 bases). In germline, CDR1 is KGHSH, CDR2 LQKENI. V lost 0 bases and J lost 0, with 17 bases in between. This CDR3 is built from 18 residues. CDR3 in amino acids: CASSPPILEGEMNTEAFF. CDR3 coding DNA: TGTGCCAGCTCACCACCGATTTTAGAGGGGGAAATGAACACTGAAGCTTTCTTT.

This sequence joins TRBV5-6 and TRBJ1-1; TRBD1 agrees at 8 bases. The CDR3 length is 17 residues. CDR1 is SGHDT and CDR2 is YYEEEE in the germline V gene. The V and J ends lost 0 bases and 4 bases, in that order; junction bases with no gene match: 11. The DNA for the CDR3 is TGTGCCAGCAGCTTGGCAGCCGCCGACAGGGGAGGCACTGAAGCTTTCTTT. Its protein product is CASSLAAADRGGTEAFF. Full variable domain (rest looked up from reference TRBV5-6 and TRBJ1-1): DAGVTQSPTHLIKTRGQQVTLRCSPKSGHDTVSWYQQALGQGPQFIFQYYEEEERQRGNFPDRFSGHQFPNYSSELNVNALLLGDSALYLCASSLAAADRGGTEAFFGQGTRLTVV.

This chain connects TRBV4-1 to TRBJ2-2; a weak D match, TRBD1 (6 bases). With 2 bases removed from V and 3 bases from J, the gap between germline ends came to 13 bases. Looked up from germline, CDR1 is MGHRA and CDR2 is YSYEKL. CDR3 length: 16 amino acids. The DNA of the CDR3 is TGCGCCAGCAGCCAATTAGAGCGGACAGACACCGGGGAGCTGTTTTTT. It encodes CASSQLERTDTGELFF.

With regard to this clone: Other DNA variants within this sample encode the same CDR3. The chain has TRBV27 and TRBJ2-7; D unresolved. Trimming removed 2 bases from V and 0 bases from J, with 5 bases in between. In germline, CDR1 is MNHEY, CDR2 SMNVEV (reference sequence). This CDR3 is 13 amino acids long. CDR3: CASSLQYSYEQYF. CDR3 in DNA: TGTGCCAGCAGTTTACAGTACTCCTACGAGCAGTACTTC.

A note on this clone: One end of the junction varies from germline; a read error may be responsible. The rearrangement links TRBV28 to TRBJ2-1; TRBD2 is a possible D gene (6 bases). The length of the CDR3 is 13 residues. Germline CDR1 and CDR2: MDHEN and SYDVKM. The CDR3 coding sequence is TGTGCCAGCAGTCCCCAGGACTACGATGAGCAGTTCTTC. Translation gives CASSPQDYDEQFF.

The chain joins TRBV4-1 to TRBJ2-7, with D perhaps matching TRBD2 (6 bases). Germline V gene sequence: CDR1 MGHRA, CDR2 YSYEKL. This CDR3 contains 15 residues. V was shortened by 5 bases and J by 7 bases, with 21 bases between the two germline ends. The CDR3 spells CASSETAGSLGEQYF. CDR3 bases: TGCGCCAGCAGCGAAACGGCGGGATCTCTTGGGGAGCAGTACTTC.

J is TRBJ2-5 and V is TRBV7-2; D is possibly TRBD1 (6 bases). Per the germline V gene, CDR1 is SGHTA and CDR2 is FQGNSA. This CDR3 region has 14 residues. Trimming removed 2 bases at V and 1 base at J, with 8 bases between. CDR3 region: CASSLNRVQETQYF. CDR3 bases: TGTGCCAGCAGCTTAAACAGGGTCCAAGAGACCCAGTACTTC.

The V call is TRBV6-1, the J call TRBJ1-5; D remains unclear. The CDR3 runs to 14 residues. Germline values: CDR1 MNHNS, CDR2 SASEGT. Deletions cut 3 bases from V and 4 bases from J, with 10 bases between. This chain's CDR3 is CASSEAGLNQPQHF. Written as DNA, the CDR3 is TGTGCCAGCAGTGAGGCAGGCCTGAATCAGCCCCAGCATTTT.

The chain carries TRBV27 and TRBJ2-1; no clear D gene. CDR3 size: 11 residues. CDR1 and CDR2 from the germline V gene are MNHEY and SMNVEV (reference sequence). V lost 3 bases, J lost 7 bases, and 4 bases lay in between. CDR3 nucleotides: TGTGCCAGCAGTTTCCGGAATGAGCAGTTCTTC. This translates into CASSFRNEQFF.

V and J are TRBV9 and TRBJ2-1; the D gene is possibly TRBD2 (6 bases). V dropped 3 bases and J dropped 3 bases, with 10 bases sitting between them. The V gene's germline CDR1 is SGDLS and CDR2 YYNGEE. This CDR3 is 14 amino acids long. The CDR3 region is CASSGLVGYNEQFF. CDR3 coding DNA: TGTGCCAGCAGCGGACTAGTGGGCTACAATGAGCAGTTCTTC.

The rearrangement uses TRBV5-4 and TRBJ2-7; 9 bases line up with TRBD1. The CDR3 totals 16 residues. Germline V CDR1 and CDR2: SGHNT, YYREEE (reference sequence). V trimming: 0 bases; J trimming: 6 bases; junction bases outside the gene matches: 10. The CDR3 bases are TGTGCCAGCAGCTTGGCCGCTGGACAGGGGTTTGGCGAGCAGTACTTC. Translation gives CASSLAAGQGFGEQYF.

The J gene is TRBJ2-3, the V gene TRBV25-1; 8 positions match TRBD2. Germline values: CDR1 MGHDK, CDR2 SYGVNS. This CDR3 comprises 14 residues. V shed 5 bases, J shed 12 bases, and the junction held 13 bases outside the gene matches. The CDR3 DNA sequence: TGTGCCAGCAGTCCCATTCTCGGGAGGGTCCCACAGTATTTT. Its translation is CASSPILGRVPQYF.

This sequence joins TRBV6-6 and TRBJ1-2; the D gene is possibly TRBD1 (6 bases). CDR3 size: 14 residues. CDR1 is MNHNY, CDR2 SVGAGI, per germline (reference sequence). Deletions cut 8 bases from V and 1 base from J, with 14 bases between. The CDR3 is CASRHGTINYGYTF. CDR3 coding DNA: TGTGCCAGCCGCCACGGGACAATTAACTATGGCTACACCTTC.

This sequence joins TRBV18 and TRBJ1-4; 8 bases fit TRBD1. Per the germline V gene, CDR1 is KGHSH and CDR2 is LQKENI. The CDR3 sequence is 16 residues long. V trimming: 3 bases; J trimming: 0 bases; junction bases outside the gene matches: 3. The CDR3 DNA reads TGTGCCAGCTCACCCCCGACAGGGGCAACTAATGAAAAACTGTTTTTT. Its translation: CASSPPTGATNEKLFF.

This clone showed up just once. The chain links TRBV28 to TRBJ2-1; D gene unclear. Trimming shortened V by 6 bases and J by 5 bases, and 20 bases separated the two germline ends. In germline, CDR1 is MDHEN, CDR2 SYDVKM. This CDR3 region has 16 residues. CDR3 nucleotides: TGTGCCAGCAGCCAGAGTTTCGAGGCCCTACACAATGAGCAGTTCTTC. Amino acid sequence: CASSQSFEALHNEQFF.

The V gene is TRBV7-8, the J gene TRBJ1-5; 8 bases map to TRBD1. CDR3 size: 16 residues. Germline values: CDR1 SGHVS, CDR2 FQNEAQ. V was pared by 5 bases and J by 0 bases, with 6 bases of the junction left unmatched. This CDR3 reads CASSREDRVSNQPQHF. The DNA for the CDR3 is TGTGCCAGCAGCCGAGAGGACAGGGTTAGCAATCAGCCCCAGCATTTT.

This chain links TRBV15 with TRBJ2-5; 12 bases align to TRBD2. Germline loops: CDR1 LNHNV, CDR2 YYDKDF (reference sequence). J gave up 3 bases and V 3 bases, and 2 bases lay outside the gene matches. This CDR3 has 15 residues. Here the CDR3 reads CATSSRTSGEETQYF. The DNA of the CDR3 is TGTGCCACCAGCAGTCGGACTAGCGGGGAAGAGACCCAGTACTTC.

The chain joins TRBV27 to TRBJ2-1; 10 nucleotides line up with TRBD2. Germline CDR1 MNHEY, CDR2 SMNVEV (reference sequence). V gave up 3 bases and J gave up 6 bases; unmatched junction bases: 8. The CDR3 is 16 residues long. In DNA, the CDR3 is TGTGCCAGCAGTTTCGATCCGGGACTAGCGAGCAATGAGCAGTTCTTC. This translates into CASSFDPGLASNEQFF.

This chain joins TRBV19 and TRBJ2-5, with D possibly being TRBD1 (5 bases). The germline gives CDR1 LNHDA, CDR2 SQIVND (reference sequence). This CDR3 has 13 amino acids. V lost 1 base, J lost 8 bases, and 11 bases lay in between. The CDR3 protein is CASSIGPTATQYF. CDR3 sequence (DNA): TGTGCCAGTAGTATAGGCCCGACAGCCACCCAGTACTTC. Full variable domain (missing parts from reference TRBV19 and TRBJ2-5): DGGITQSPKYLFRKEGQNVTLSCEQNLNHDAMYWYRQDPGQGLRLIYYSQIVNDFQKGDIAEGYSVSREKKESFPLTVTSAQKNPTAFYLCASSIGPTATQYFGPGTRLLVL.

The chain links TRBV4-1 to TRBJ2-1, with D possibly TRBD2 on 6 matching bases. The CDR3 spans 14 residues. The germline V gene has CDR1 MGHRA and CDR2 YSYEKL. V was trimmed by 1 base and J by 14 bases, leaving 18 bases between them. Here the CDR3 reads CASSQGGLQEVEFF. The CDR3 bases are TGCGCCAGCAGCCAAGGGGGACTCCAAGAGGTAGAGTTCTTC.

The chain couples TRBV7-8 to TRBJ1-2; D is ambiguous. The CDR3 has 13 residues. Germline assignment: CDR1 SGHVS and CDR2 FQNEAQ. The ends were cut back, 2 bases at V and 4 bases at J, with 8 bases in the middle. CDR3 residues: CASSLNSGYGYTF. CDR3 DNA sequence: TGTGCCAGCAGCTTAAATTCAGGCTATGGCTACACCTTC.